The clone carrying this T cell receptor beta chain was counted ten times or more. The antigen is not known. An absence of ophthalmopathy progression within 18 months meant stable Graves' hyperthyroidism. Clinical symptoms, serum thyroxine and TRAb, thyroid ultrasound and orbital computed tomography together formed the diagnostic basis. TCR beta CDR3 regions were amplified from RNA transcripts. The primer set for the first-round RT-PCR of the TCR CDR3 was HTBI. TCRdb fed the multiplex PCR reads into MiXCR, producing one record per CDR3 protein. The top ten clones hold 14% of a sample with about 560,000 distinct CDR3 sequences, roughly 15% of them seen once. The sample belongs to a study of T cells in Graves' hyperthyroidism and ophthalmopathy. Study-wide background: Peripheral blood was obtained at initial diagnosis, preceding any treatment.

Trimming shortened V by 1 base and J by 0 bases, and 19 bases separated the two germline ends. The germline gives CDR1 DFQATT, CDR2 SNEGSKA (reference sequence). This CDR3 is built from 18 residues. Findings and limits, study-wide: Appearing also in blood were most of the thyroid clonotypes expanded above 0.001.

The clonotype was recovered from a woman aged 40-49 years with Graves' hyperthyroidism. This chain links TRBV20-1 with TRBJ2-1; D might be TRBD2 (6 bases). Sequenced: blood. Written as DNA, the CDR3 is TGCAGTGCTAGAGCCGGGACTCGAGCTTTTGGCTCCTACAATGAGCAGTTCTTC. Encoded protein: CSARAGTRAFGSYNEQFF.